This T cell receptor (beta chain) was identified in a study of cytomegalovirus exposure and HLA in healthy donors. V was clipped by 4 bases and J by 4 bases, with 8 bases between them. CDR1 SGHDN and CDR2 FVKESK come from the germline V gene. The CDR3 extends over 13 amino acids. The PCR was carried out with 60 Vbeta primers and 13 Jbeta primers. Here immunoSEQ multiplex PCR was the method, and the copy in TCRdb shows in-frame clones only, minus some. The sample includes about 220,000 clones, more than 65% of them seen just once. The sequence was collected from a man younger than 35 in good health and CMV-seronegative. The chain joins TRBV14 to TRBJ2-1; a possible D gene is TRBD1 (5 bases). The specimen sequenced was PBMCs. The CDR3 protein is CASSLRQYNEQFF. The DNA for the CDR3 is TGTGCCAGCAGCCTTAGACAGTACAATGAGCAGTTCTTC.